This TCR beta chain is drawn from a study of blood T cell repertoires in COVID-19. Overall study context: Acute and convalescent COVID-19 samples came from the United States, Italy and Spain. The cDNA or gDNA used as material had been derived from T cells, B-cell-depleted T cells, or PBMCs.

TCRdb's copy holds only in-frame clones and misses some; the assay was immunoSEQ multiplex PCR. The sample lists about 64,000 clones, approximately 85% seen once, with roughly 40% in the top ten. Enrolment of Seattle patients took place during active infection, and they were followed longitudinally. V was trimmed by 6 bases and J by 0 bases, leaving 9 bases between them. The CDR3 has 13 residues. Germline CDR1 is SNHLY and CDR2 is FYNNEI. Sequencing used peripheral blood. The sequence was obtained from a woman aged 60-75 years with COVID-19, enrolled during active disease. The chain links TRBV2 to TRBJ2-7; D ambiguous. CDR3 amino acids: CASRYQASYEQYF. CDR3 DNA sequence: TGTGCCAGCAGGTACCAGGCCTCCTACGAGCAGTACTTC.